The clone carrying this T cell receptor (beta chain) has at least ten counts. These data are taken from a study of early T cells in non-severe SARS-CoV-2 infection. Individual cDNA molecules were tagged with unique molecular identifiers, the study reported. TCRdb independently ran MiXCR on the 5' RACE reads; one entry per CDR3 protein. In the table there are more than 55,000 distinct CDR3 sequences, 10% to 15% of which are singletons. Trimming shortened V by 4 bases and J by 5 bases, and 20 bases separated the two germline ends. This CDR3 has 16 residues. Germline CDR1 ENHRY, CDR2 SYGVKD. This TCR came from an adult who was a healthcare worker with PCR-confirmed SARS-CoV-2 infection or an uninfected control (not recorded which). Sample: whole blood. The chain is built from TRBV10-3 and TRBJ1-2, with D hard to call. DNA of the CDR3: TGTGCCATCAGTGGAAGTAAAGACAAGGACCCTTATGGCTACACCTTC. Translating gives CAISGSKDKDPYGYTF.